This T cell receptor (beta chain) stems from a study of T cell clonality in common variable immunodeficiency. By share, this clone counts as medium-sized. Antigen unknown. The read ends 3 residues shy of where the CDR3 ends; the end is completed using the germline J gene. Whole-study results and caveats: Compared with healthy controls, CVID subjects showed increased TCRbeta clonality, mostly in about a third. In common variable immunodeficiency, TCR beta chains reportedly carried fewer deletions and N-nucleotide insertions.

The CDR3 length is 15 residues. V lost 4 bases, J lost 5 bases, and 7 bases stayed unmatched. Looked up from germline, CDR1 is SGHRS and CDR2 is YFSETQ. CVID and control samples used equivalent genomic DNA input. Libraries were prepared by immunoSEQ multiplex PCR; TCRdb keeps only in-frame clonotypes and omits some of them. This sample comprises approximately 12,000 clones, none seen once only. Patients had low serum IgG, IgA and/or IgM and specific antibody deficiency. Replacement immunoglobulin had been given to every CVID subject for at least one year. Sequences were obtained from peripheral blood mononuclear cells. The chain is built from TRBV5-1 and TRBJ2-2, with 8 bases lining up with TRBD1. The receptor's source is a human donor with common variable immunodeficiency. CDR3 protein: CASSPGGIGTGELFF. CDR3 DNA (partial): TGCGCCAGCAGCCCAGGGGGCATAGGTACCGGGGAG. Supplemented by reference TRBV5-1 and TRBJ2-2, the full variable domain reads KAGVTQTPRYLIKTRGQQVTLSCSPISGHRSVSWYQQTPGQGLQFLFEYFSETQRNKGNFPGRFSGRQFSNSRSEMNVSTLELGDSALYLCASSPGGIGTGELFFGEGSRLTVL.